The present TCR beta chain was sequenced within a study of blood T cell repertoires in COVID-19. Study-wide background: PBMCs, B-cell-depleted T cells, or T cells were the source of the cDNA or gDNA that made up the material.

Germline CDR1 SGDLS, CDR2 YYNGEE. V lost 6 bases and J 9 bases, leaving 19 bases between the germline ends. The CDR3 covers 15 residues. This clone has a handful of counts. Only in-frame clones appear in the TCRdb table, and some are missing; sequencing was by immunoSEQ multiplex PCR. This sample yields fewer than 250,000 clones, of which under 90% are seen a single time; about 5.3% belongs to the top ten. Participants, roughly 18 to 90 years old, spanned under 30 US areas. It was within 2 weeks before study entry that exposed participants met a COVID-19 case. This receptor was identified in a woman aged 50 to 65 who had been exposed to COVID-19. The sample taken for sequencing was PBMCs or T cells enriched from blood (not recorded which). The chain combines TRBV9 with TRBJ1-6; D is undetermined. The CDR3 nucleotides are TGTGCCAGCACCACTAGAGGGCCTAGGGCTTCACCCCTCCACTTT. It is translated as CASTTRGPRASPLHF.